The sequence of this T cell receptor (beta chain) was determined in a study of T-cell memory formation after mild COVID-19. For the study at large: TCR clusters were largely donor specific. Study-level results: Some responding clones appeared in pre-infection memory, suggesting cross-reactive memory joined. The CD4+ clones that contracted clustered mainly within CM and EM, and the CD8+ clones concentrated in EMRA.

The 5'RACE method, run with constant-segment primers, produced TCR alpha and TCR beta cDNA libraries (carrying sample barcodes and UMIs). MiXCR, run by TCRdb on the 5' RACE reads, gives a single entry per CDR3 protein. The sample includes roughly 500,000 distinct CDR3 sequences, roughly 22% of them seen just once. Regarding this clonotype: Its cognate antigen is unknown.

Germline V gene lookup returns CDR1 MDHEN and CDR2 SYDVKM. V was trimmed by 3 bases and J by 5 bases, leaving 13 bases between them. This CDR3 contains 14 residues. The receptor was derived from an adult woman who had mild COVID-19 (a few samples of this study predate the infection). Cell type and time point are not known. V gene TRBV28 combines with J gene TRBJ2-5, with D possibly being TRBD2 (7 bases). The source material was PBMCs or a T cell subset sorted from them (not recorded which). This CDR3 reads CASSLGGREETQYF. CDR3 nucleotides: TGTGCCAGCAGTTTGGGGGGGCGGGAGGAGACCCAGTACTTC.